A single T cell receptor beta chain is shown here with its context. What this receptor recognizes is not known. No base qualities exist here, and no much larger clone lies one base off it. For sequencing of the TCRbeta CDR3 region, genomic DNA was extracted from the sorted cells. The immunoSEQ Assay was used for sequencing of TCRbeta CDR3 regions. This immuneACCESS table, as held by TCRdb, lists in-frame sequences with V and J called but not all clones. Of the missing ones, under half trace to an unresolved V gene in checked studies; the others have no known cause. The table for this sample lists over 25,000 clones; 88% of them were counted only once. The top ten clones comprise around three fifths of the sample. This record comes from a study of OX40 agonist ivuxolimab in advanced cancers. Notes on the research overall: Ivuxolimab was a fully human IgG2 agonistic monoclonal antibody targeting the costimulatory receptor OX40 (CD134). Partial responses occurred in three dose-escalation patients, of whom one had hepatocellular carcinoma and two had cutaneous melanoma. In the dose-escalation cohort, 82.7% of patients were male, and the mean age was around 60 years, with a range of about 23 to 80. The point of sequencing TCRbeta in the periphery was to test whether ivuxolimab changed TCR sequence diversity and drove clonal T-cell expansion. Of the roughly 51 patients in dose escalation, about 20 had hepatocellular carcinoma, some 15 had melanoma, 9 had renal cell carcinoma and 9 had head and neck cancer. The paper reports the monotherapy dose-escalation portion (N = 52 patients) of the phase I ivuxolimab trial. Patients were allowed to have had prior anti-PD-1, anti-PD-L1 or anti-CTLA-4 therapy, and 30% to 40% of the dose-escalation patients had been treated with checkpoint inhibitors. Intravenous ivuxolimab was administered to patients every 2 weeks at six dose levels: 0.01, 0.1, 0.3, 1.5, 3 and 10 mg/kg.

The trial excluded patients who had a history of autoimmune disease or who were on systemic immunosuppression. Peripheral blood for TCR sequencing was drawn from every dose cohort at baseline, at cycle 4 day 1 and at cycle 7 day 1. The samples were taken from a phase I, first-in-human, multicenter, open-label dose-escalation trial of ivuxolimab. Adults with locally advanced or metastatic head and neck squamous cell, hepatocellular, melanoma or renal cell carcinoma were enrolled in the trial. CD4+ and CD8+ T cells were sorted separately from peripheral blood before TCR sequencing. CDR1 and CDR2, per the germline V gene (reference sequence), are MNHEY and SMNVEV. V is pared back by 0 bases and J by 8 bases, with 10 bases lying between the germline termini. From the cysteine up to the phenylalanine, the CDR3 has a length of 13 residues. Just the 39-base CDR3 DNA is kept, in frame starting at base 1.

Results the study describes overall, beyond this receptor: Clonal expansion of both CD4+ and CD8+ blood T cells was observed from baseline to week 6 at doses 0.1 to 3.0 mg/kg. After ivuxolimab, more expanded clones were found on average in CD8+ T cells than in CD4+ T cells. In partial responders in the 0.1-3.0 mg/kg groups, normalized peripheral clonal expansion was found to be among the lowest, especially among CD8+ T cells. Low levels of normalized T-cell clonal expansion were also shown by some nonresponding patients. The antigen specificity of the peripheral T cells that underwent clonal expansion was not determined.

The chain is assembled from TRBV27 and TRBJ1-2; too little of a D gene remains to name it. The material sequenced was CD4+ or CD8+ T cells sorted from blood, taken in a trial of the OX40 agonist ivuxolimab. The clonotype was recovered from an adult with an advanced solid tumor such as melanoma, head and neck, liver or kidney cancer. The encoded CDR3 is CASSLSVGGGYTF. The nucleotide sequence is TGTGCCAGCAGTTTATCGGTGGGAGGGGGCTACACCTTC.